Sequencing of this T cell receptor beta chain was carried out in a study of blood T cell repertoires in COVID-19 (dated by TCRdb to 2020 to 2022). General notes on the study: Samples from collaborators originated in the United States, Italy and Spain and spanned both the acute and convalescent phases of COVID-19. Samples came from the ongoing ImmuneRACE study (first 160 participants) plus 1,254 subjects from 6 global collaborators. The sample metadata nearly always contained a de-identified subject ID, COVID-19 status, age in years and sex. The prospective study material was composed of cDNA or gDNA derived from T cells, B-cell-depleted T cells, or PBMCs. Deeply sampled blood TCRbeta repertoires from subjects exposed to, actively infected with, or recovered from COVID-19 were included in the dataset. HLA class I and class II types, where available, came from metadata supplied by the sample provider rather than from assay-based typing. A freely available public database, intended as a resource for researchers studying the immune response to SARS-CoV-2, is where the repertoires were released.

Points the paper makes about the study in general: The amount of clinical and demographic metadata varied by source and participant and was provided uncurated.

The germline V end is reduced by 4 bases and the J end by 6 bases; junction bases left unmatched: 16. The cysteine opens and the phenylalanine closes a CDR3 of 17 amino acids. Only the CDR3 part of the read is kept: 51 bases, read in frame from the first base. As encoded in the germline V gene, CDR1 is SGHRS while CDR2 is YFSETQ. In the prospective study, participants were roughly 18 to 100 years old, resided in under 30 geographic areas of the United States, and were enrolled through a virtual design. In the prospective study, cohorts were assigned on the basis of participant-reported clinical history obtained from a screening survey and a study questionnaire. ImmuneRACE Cohort 3 recovered participants were defined by two consecutive negative NP/OP PCR tests, healthcare professional clearance, or symptom resolution. In the prospective study, mobile phlebotomists collected whole blood, serum and a nasopharyngeal or oropharyngeal swab from each participant. Prospective study participants could optionally give additional blood draws and questionnaires over a roughly two-month period. Before DNA extraction, blood samples from the prospective study were shipped at room temperature or frozen.

With respect to this clone: Its binding antigen is unknown. No much larger clone is present one base from it, and per-base qualities are unavailable.

TCRbeta CDR3 regions were amplified from genomic DNA using the immunoSEQ Assay, a bias-controlled multiplex PCR. The authors' pipeline ran thus. The number of nucleated cells in each sample was estimated by amplification of reference gene primers within the assay. To quantify the absolute abundance of each unique TCRbeta CDR3 rearrangement, sequence reads were collapsed and filtered. For each sample, productive Simpson clonality was calculated as the square root of Simpson's diversity index over productive rearrangements. The source is immuneACCESS, and TCRdb retained only in-frame sequences with V and J called. Part of the clones is not carried over; for the studies checked, unresolved V genes explain less than half of this, and the remainder is unexplained. Clonal size and the V and J genes are those of that table, whereas D and trimming came from the DNA. The sample table records some 200,000 clones; roughly 77% of these occur just once. About 10% of the sample is taken by the ten largest.

The receptor was isolated from a man aged 35 to 55 who had recovered from COVID-19. The receptor chain draws on TRBV5-1 and TRBJ1-1; TRBD1 lines up with 9 middle nucleotides. Source material: PBMCs or T cells enriched from blood (not recorded which). The CDR3 has the sequence CASSDRDRVIVSPEAFF. The DNA is TGCGCCAGCAGCGACCGGGACAGGGTGATAGTGTCTCCTGAAGCTTTCTTT.